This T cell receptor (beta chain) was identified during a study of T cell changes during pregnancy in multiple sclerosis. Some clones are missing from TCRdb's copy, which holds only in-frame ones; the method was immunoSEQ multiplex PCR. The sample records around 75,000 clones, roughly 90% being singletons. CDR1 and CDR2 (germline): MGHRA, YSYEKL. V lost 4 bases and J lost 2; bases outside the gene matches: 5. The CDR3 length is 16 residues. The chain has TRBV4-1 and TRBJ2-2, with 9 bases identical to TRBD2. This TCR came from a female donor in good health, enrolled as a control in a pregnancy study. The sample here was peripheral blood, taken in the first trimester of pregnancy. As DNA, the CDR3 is TGCGCCAGCAGCCTTCCCCTAGCGGGAAACACCGGGGAGCTGTTTTTT. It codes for CASSLPLAGNTGELFF.